Included here is one T cell receptor beta chain sequence, with context. This sample was taken from a study of technical replicates of blood from several donors. Using immunoSEQ multiplex PCR, the repertoire was profiled, and TCRdb retains in-frame clones only, with some absent. Among about 99,000 clones listed, roughly 96% were seen once. Sequencing was performed on T cells isolated from PBMCs. This sequence originates from a human donor in good health.

The CDR3 bases are TGCGCCAGCAGCCCCATTGGACAGGGGAGGACTGAAGCTTTCTTT. As protein: CASSPIGQGRTEAFF. The J gene is TRBJ1-1, the V gene TRBV5-1; TRBD1 matches 9 bases. CDR3 length: 15 amino acids. Germline CDR1 reads SGHRS; CDR2 reads YFSETQ. The ends lost 4 bases at V and 5 bases at J; junction bases unmatched: 9.